These 19 T cell receptor beta chains share one sample of origin, sequenced in a study of shared clonotypes between healthy human individuals. The repertoire was sequenced with immunoSEQ multiplex PCR; TCRdb's copy has only in-frame clones and lacks some. This table holds some 2.3 million clones, about 92% found once. Sample: naive CD4+ T cells from PBMCs. Regarding subset: CD45RA+ positively selected. The receptor set was obtained from a man younger than 30 in good health. Some clones in this sample may be carry-over from other donors' samples.

The chain is built from TRBV6-5 and TRBJ1-1; D possibly corresponds to TRBD1 (5 bases). CDR1 is MNHEY, CDR2 SVGAGI, per germline. Trimming removed 5 bases at V and 9 bases at J, with 22 bases between. This CDR3 contains 15 residues. CDR3 DNA: TGTGCCAGCAGTCCCCGGGAGACAGTACCCTCGAAAGCTTTCTTT. Translating gives CASSPRETVPSKAFF.

The chain recombines TRBV7-2 with TRBJ2-4, with 9 bases identical to TRBD1. CDR1 SGHTA and CDR2 FQGNSA come from the germline V gene. There are 17 residues in the CDR3. V trimming: 6 bases; J trimming: 0 bases; junction bases outside the gene matches: 9. The CDR3 sequence is CASSSGTGFLAKNIQYF. The CDR3, as DNA: TGTGCCAGCAGTTCCGGGACAGGGTTTCTAGCCAAAAACATTCAGTACTTC.

The chain carries TRBV5-1 and TRBJ2-2; 8 nucleotides agree with TRBD1. J lost 7 bases, V lost 4 bases, and 9 bases had no gene match. This CDR3 has 15 amino acids. CDR1 is SGHRS, CDR2 YFSETQ, per germline. Written as DNA, the CDR3 is TGCGCCAGCAGCCCGAGCAGGGGGCCGAGCGGGGAGCTGTTTTTT. The encoded protein is CASSPSRGPSGELFF.

V and J are TRBV14 and TRBJ2-7, with a tentative D call TRBD1 (6 bases). Deletions cut 1 base from V and 0 bases from J, with 10 bases between. Germline CDR1 reads SGHDN; CDR2 reads FVKESK. This CDR3 comprises 15 residues. The DNA of the CDR3 is TGTGCCAGCAGCCAAGTCGACAGGAACTCCTACGAGCAGTACTTC. As protein: CASSQVDRNSYEQYF.

V usage is TRBV23-1 and J usage is TRBJ2-7; perhaps TRBD1 as D (5 bases). TRBV23-1 is an open reading frame whose function is uncertain. This CDR3 has 13 residues. V shed 4 bases and J shed 0 bases, with 7 bases lying between them. The CDR3 nucleotides are TGCGCCAGCAGTCGGGGCAGCTCCTACGAGCAGTACTTC. It is translated as CASSRGSSYEQYF.

The chain carries TRBV4-1 and TRBJ2-7; D is perhaps TRBD2 (5 bases). The V end was cut by 3 bases, the J end by 4 bases, with 13 bases between. The V gene's germline CDR1 is MGHRA and CDR2 YSYEKL. This CDR3 region has 14 residues. Here the CDR3 DNA reads TGCGCCAGCAGCCACGGAGGAGGCGTTTACGAGCAGTACTTC. Translating gives CASSHGGGVYEQYF.

Written as DNA, the CDR3 is TGTGCCAGTACGGAGACTGAGGATAATTCACCCCTCCACTTT. It is translated as CASTETEDNSPLHF. V usage is TRBV19 and J usage is TRBJ1-6; D is ambiguous. The ends were cut back, 7 bases at V and 5 bases at J, with 12 bases in the middle. Germline-derived CDR1 and CDR2 are LNHDA and SQIVND (reference sequence). CDR3 size: 14 residues.

Regarding this clone: The sample contains more than one DNA sequence encoding this CDR3. The chain combines TRBV15 with TRBJ2-7; D ambiguous. Looked up from germline, CDR1 is LNHNV and CDR2 is YYDKDF (reference sequence). This CDR3 is built from 13 residues. Trimming stripped 1 base from V and 3 bases from J, with 7 bases between. CDR3 residues: CATSRGSRYEQYF. CDR3 bases: TGTGCCACCAGCAGAGGAAGTCGCTACGAGCAGTACTTC. Using reference TRBV15 and TRBJ2-7 for the parts outside the CDR3, the full variable domain is DAMVIQNPRYQVTQFGKPVTLSCSQTLNHNVMYWYQQKSSQAPKLLFHYYDKDFNNEADTPDNFQSRRPNTSFCFLDIRSPGLGDTAMYLCATSRGSRYEQYFGPGTRLTVT.

J is TRBJ2-5 and V is TRBV2; no firm D call. The CDR3 runs to 12 residues. Deletions cut 7 bases from V and 5 bases from J, with 11 bases between. CDR1 and CDR2 from the germline V gene are SNHLY and FYNNEI. This CDR3 reads CASTVAAETQYF. The CDR3 DNA reads as TGTGCCAGCACGGTGGCAGCGGAGACCCAGTACTTC.

The genes are TRBV18 and TRBJ2-1; 10 positions agree with TRBD1. The CDR3 runs 14 residues. V gave up 2 bases and J gave up 9 bases; unmatched junction bases: 4. CDR1 is KGHSH and CDR2 is LQKENI in the germline V gene. The CDR3 spells CASSPGTGAREQFF. CDR3 sequence (DNA): TGTGCCAGCTCACCAGGGACAGGGGCACGTGAGCAGTTCTTC.

The rearrangement links TRBV27 to TRBJ2-1, with 8 positions matching TRBD2. The CDR3 is 15 amino acids. The J segment lost 15 bases and the V segment lost 7 bases, leaving 20 bases of the junction unmatched. Germline-derived CDR1 and CDR2 are MNHEY and SMNVEV (reference sequence). The CDR3 region has the DNA TGTGCCAGCACTAATCGCCCGGGGGGGCTAGCCCCGGGGTTCTTC. Protein product: CASTNRPGGLAPGFF.

The V gene is TRBV18, the J gene TRBJ2-2, with 13 bases lining up with TRBD2. Germline-derived CDR1 and CDR2 are KGHSH and LQKENI. The CDR3 is 18 amino acids. Trimming cost V 3 bases and J 6 bases; bases outside gene matches: 10. CDR3 in DNA: TGTGCCAGCTCACCCTCTTCGGGACTAGCGGGAAGAGCCGGGGAGCTGTTTTTT. As protein: CASSPSSGLAGRAGELFF.

Worth noting for this clone: The same CDR3 arises from other DNA sequences in this sample as well. The V and J genes are TRBV6-6 and TRBJ2-1, with D uncertain. Germline assignment: CDR1 MNHNY and CDR2 SVGAGI (reference sequence). V lost 5 bases and J lost 0, with 5 bases in between. The CDR3 consists of 13 residues. CDR3 residues: CASSPSSYNEQFF. CDR3 in DNA: TGTGCCAGCAGTCCTAGCTCCTACAATGAGCAGTTCTTC.

The V and J genes are TRBV7-6 and TRBJ2-1; 7 bases line up with TRBD2. The CDR3 loop spans 12 amino acids. CDR1 is SGHVS and CDR2 is FNYEAQ in the germline V gene. The V segment lost 5 bases and the J segment 15 bases; nucleotides outside the gene matches: 10. The CDR3 sequence: CASSLGRRETFF. CDR3 nucleotides: TGTGCCAGCAGCCTAGGGAGGCGGGAGACGTTCTTC.

This clone was observed a single time. The chain carries TRBV2 and TRBJ2-1; 7 nucleotides agree with TRBD2. CDR1 is SNHLY and CDR2 is FYNNEI in the germline V gene. This CDR3 region has 16 residues. V shed 1 base and J 7 bases; nucleotides not matched to a gene: 10. CDR3 DNA: TGTGCCAGCAGTGAAGGGCTAGCGGCTGGGATAAATGAGCAGTTCTTC. Translated: CASSEGLAAGINEQFF. Supplemented by reference TRBV2 and TRBJ2-1, the full variable domain reads EPEVTQTPSHQVTQMGQEVILRCVPISNHLYFYWYRQILGQKVEFLVSFYNNEISEKSEIFDDQFSVERPDGSNFTLKIRSTKLEDSAMYFCASSEGLAAGINEQFFGPGTRLTVL.

This chain connects TRBV28 to TRBJ2-1; TRBD2 matches 11 bases. CDR1 and CDR2 (germline): MDHEN, SYDVKM. V shed 5 bases, J shed 15 bases, and the junction held 15 bases outside the gene matches. The CDR3 spans 15 residues. The CDR3 DNA reads TGTGCCAGCAGTCCGGGAAGGCTAGCGGGAGGCCCCCGGTTCTTC. Encoded protein: CASSPGRLAGGPRFF.

This chain connects TRBV6-5 to TRBJ1-3; weak D call: TRBD1 (5 bases). CDR3 length: 14 residues. Germline V gene lookup returns CDR1 MNHEY and CDR2 SVGAGI. V was shortened by 5 bases and J by 13 bases, with 21 bases between the two germline ends. The DNA of the CDR3 is TGTGCCAGCAGTAACATTGGAGGGGACCTTGAGATATATTTT. Residues: CASSNIGGDLEIYF.

This rearrangement joins TRBV28 to TRBJ1-1, with no clear D. The V end lost 4 bases, the J end lost 1 base, and 16 bases lay between the germline ends. Germline lookup yields CDR1 MDHEN and CDR2 SYDVKM. The CDR3 sequence is 16 residues long. The CDR3 loop reads CASSSTYGRENTEAFF. Written as DNA, the CDR3 is TGTGCCAGCAGTTCAACATACGGACGGGAGAACACTGAAGCTTTCTTT.

The chain carries TRBV28 and TRBJ2-7; 7 bases agree with TRBD2. This CDR3 is built from 11 residues. V trimming: 7 bases; J trimming: 7 bases; junction bases outside the gene matches: 4. Germline CDR1 reads MDHEN; CDR2 reads SYDVKM. The CDR3 here is CASTGGKEQYF. DNA of the CDR3: TGTGCCAGCACCGGGGGGAAGGAGCAGTACTTC.